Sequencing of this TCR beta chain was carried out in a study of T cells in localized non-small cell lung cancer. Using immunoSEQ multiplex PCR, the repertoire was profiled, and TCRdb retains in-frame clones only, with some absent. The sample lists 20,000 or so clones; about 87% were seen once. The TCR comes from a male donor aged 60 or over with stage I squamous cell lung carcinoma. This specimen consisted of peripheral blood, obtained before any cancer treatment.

The CDR3, as DNA: TGCGCCAGCAGTGAGTCGCAGGCAGGGAAGGACGAGCAGTACTTC. It yields the protein CASSESQAGKDEQYF. This chain uses TRBV10-1 with TRBJ2-7; perhaps TRBD1 as D (5 bases). V lost 0 bases and J lost 5, with 14 bases in between. Germline V gene data show CDR1 as WNHNN and CDR2 as SYGVQD (reference sequence). CDR3 length equals 15 residues.